What follows are 14 T cell receptor beta chains derived from one specimen sequenced in a study of T cell repertoires in cytomegalovirus infection. TCRdb analysed the reads with MiXCR anew, one entry per CDR3 protein. The sample records around 740,000 distinct CDR3 sequences, 35% being singletons. Sequences were obtained from PBMCs. Every receptor here comes from a human donor in good health (CMV status not recorded). Some clones in this sample may be carry-over from other donors' samples.

In its sample, this clonotype was seen a few times. The rearrangement joins TRBV30 to TRBJ2-5; TRBD2 matches 11 bases. J gave up 2 bases and V 3 bases, and 5 bases lay outside the gene matches. The CDR3 sequence is 15 residues long. Germline CDR1 GTSNPN, CDR2 SVGIG (reference sequence). The CDR3 nucleotides read TGTGCCTGGAGATCACTAGCGGGGGTACAAGAGACCCAGTACTTC. Its protein product is CAWRSLAGVQETQYF.

This clonotype was counted a few times. The chain links TRBV28 to TRBJ2-1; 9 bases agree with TRBD1. Looked up from germline, CDR1 is MDHEN and CDR2 is SYDVKM. The J segment lost 8 bases and the V segment lost 4 bases, leaving 9 bases of the junction unmatched. The CDR3 covers 15 residues. The CDR3 is CASSSGTGLRDEQFF. CDR3 sequence (DNA): TGTGCCAGCAGTTCCGGGACAGGGCTAAGGGATGAGCAGTTCTTC.

V gene TRBV15 combines with J gene TRBJ2-4, with 9 bases matching TRBD1. This CDR3 comprises 16 residues. CDR1 LNHNV and CDR2 YYDKDF come from the germline V gene (reference sequence). The ends lost 8 bases at V and 1 base at J; junction bases unmatched: 9. CDR3 loop: CATRPGQGSAKNIQYF. For the CDR3, the DNA is TGTGCCACCCGACCGGGACAGGGCTCGGCCAAAAACATTCAGTACTTC.

V gene TRBV3-1 combines with J gene TRBJ1-3, with a possible D match to TRBD1 (6 bases). The germline V gene has CDR1 LGHDT and CDR2 YNNKEL (reference sequence). V was cut by 3 bases and J by 4 bases, with 22 bases left in between. The CDR3 extends over 18 amino acids. This CDR3 is CASSQLSGGLPGGNTIYF. CDR3 in DNA: TGTGCCAGCAGCCAGTTGTCGGGGGGCTTACCGGGCGGAAACACCATATATTTT.

For this clonotype: The junction shows a germline mismatch at one end, possibly a read error. V and J are TRBV7-3 and TRBJ1-6; TRBD1 matches at 10 bases. Germline CDR1 is SGHTA and CDR2 is FQGTGA. The CDR3 runs 15 residues. The CDR3 sequence is CASSLTGQGNSPLHF. The CDR3 region has the DNA TGTGCCAGCAGCCTAACGGGACAGGGGAATTCACCCCTCCACTTT.

The rearrangement uses TRBV5-6 and TRBJ1-2; the match to TRBD1 covers 8 bases. The CDR3 runs to 15 residues. J lost 3 bases, V lost 5 bases, and 9 bases had no gene match. Germline-derived CDR1 and CDR2 are SGHDT and YYEEEE. The CDR3 reads CASSFPGGEHYGYTF. CDR3 DNA: TGTGCCAGCAGTTTTCCAGGGGGCGAGCACTATGGCTACACCTTC.

A remark on this clonotype: Likely a read error: the CDR3 ends without its conserved phenylalanine or tryptophan. The rearrangement joins TRBV11-3 to TRBJ2-1; possibly TRBD2 for D (6 bases). V was pared by 2 bases and J by 7 bases, with 12 bases between. The length of the CDR3 is 14 residues. Germline V gene lookup returns CDR1 SGHNT and CDR2 YENEEA. For the CDR3, the DNA is TGTGCCAGCAGCTTAACTATAGCGGAAAATGAGCAGTTCTTA. Amino acid sequence: CASSLTIAENEQFL.

This chain uses TRBV19 with TRBJ2-1; 8 bases line up with TRBD2. The CDR3 totals 14 residues. From germline, CDR1 is LNHDA and CDR2 SQIVND (reference sequence). Unmatched junction bases numbered 10, after V lost 6 bases and J lost 9 bases. The CDR3 protein is CASSRTSTSSEQFF. CDR3 coding DNA: TGTGCCAGTAGCCGGACTAGCACATCTAGTGAGCAGTTCTTC.

The chain combines TRBV7-2 with TRBJ2-1; 11 bases are a match to TRBD2. J gave up 6 bases and V 7 bases, and 8 bases lay outside the gene matches. In germline, CDR1 is SGHTA, CDR2 FQGNSA. The CDR3 consists of 15 residues. The CDR3 bases are TGTGCCAGCAACTCCGGTAGCGGGAGGGCCAATGAGCAGTTCTTC. Its protein is CASNSGSGRANEQFF. Variable domain in full (rest from reference TRBV7-2 and TRBJ2-1): GAGVSQSPSNKVTEKGKDVELRCDPISGHTALYWYRQSLGQGLEFLIYFQGNSAPDKSGLPSDRFSAERTGGSVSTLTIQRTQQEDSAVYLCASNSGSGRANEQFFGPGTRLTVL.

This clonotype was recorded at least ten times. Here the CDR3 reads CASSLVWGREAFF. In DNA, the CDR3 is TGTGCCAGCAGCCTCGTCTGGGGCCGCGAAGCTTTCTTT. The rearrangement links TRBV7-3 to TRBJ1-1, with D possibly TRBD1 on 5 matching bases. Germline V gene data show CDR1 as SGHTA and CDR2 as FQGTGA. The CDR3 length is 13 residues. The ends were cut back, 5 bases at V and 8 bases at J, with 15 bases in the middle. Using reference TRBV7-3 and TRBJ1-1 for the parts outside the CDR3, the full variable domain is GAGVSQTPSNKVTEKGKYVELRCDPISGHTALYWYRQSLGQGPEFLIYFQGTGAADDSGLPNDRFFAVRPEGSVSTLKIQRTERGDSAVYLCASSLVWGREAFFGQGTRLTVV.

Concerning this clonotype itself: The final CDR3 position lacks the conserved phenylalanine or tryptophan, pointing to a likely read error. The rearrangement links TRBV7-2 to TRBJ2-5; no clear D. This CDR3 has 13 residues. The germline V gene encodes CDR1 SGHTA and CDR2 FQGNSA. V was clipped by 5 bases and J by 0 bases, with 7 bases between them. CDR3 nucleotides: TGTGCCAGCAGCCGCCTGTACCAAGAGACCCAGTACTTA. Amino acid sequence: CASSRLYQETQYL.

The chain has TRBV12-3 or TRBV12-4 and TRBJ1-2; no definite D call. With 5 bases removed from V and 0 bases from J, the gap between germline ends came to 16 bases. The length of the CDR3 is 16 residues. CDR3 sequence (DNA): TGTGCCAGCAGTCCCCGAGGGCTACCTTCTAACTATGGCTACACCTTC. Translating it yields CASSPRGLPSNYGYTF.

This chain connects TRBV28 to TRBJ1-2, with 11 bases lining up with TRBD1. The germline V gene encodes CDR1 MDHEN and CDR2 SYDVKM. The CDR3 spans 16 residues. The V and J ends lost 2 bases and 7 bases, in that order; junction bases with no gene match: 9. The CDR3 nucleotides are TGTGCCAGCAGTTTAATTCCGGGACAGGGGGTTTTTGGCTACACCTTC. Its translation: CASSLIPGQGVFGYTF.

This clonotype was seen a handful of times. The rearrangement links TRBV7-9 to TRBJ1-1, with TRBD1 identical over 7 bases. This CDR3 has 15 residues. V shed 5 bases, J shed 1 base, and the junction held 7 bases outside the gene matches. Germline CDR1 and CDR2: SEHNR and FQNEAQ (reference sequence). CDR3: CASSPPQGKNTEAFF. The CDR3 DNA is TGTGCCAGCAGCCCCCCACAGGGGAAGAACACTGAAGCTTTCTTT.